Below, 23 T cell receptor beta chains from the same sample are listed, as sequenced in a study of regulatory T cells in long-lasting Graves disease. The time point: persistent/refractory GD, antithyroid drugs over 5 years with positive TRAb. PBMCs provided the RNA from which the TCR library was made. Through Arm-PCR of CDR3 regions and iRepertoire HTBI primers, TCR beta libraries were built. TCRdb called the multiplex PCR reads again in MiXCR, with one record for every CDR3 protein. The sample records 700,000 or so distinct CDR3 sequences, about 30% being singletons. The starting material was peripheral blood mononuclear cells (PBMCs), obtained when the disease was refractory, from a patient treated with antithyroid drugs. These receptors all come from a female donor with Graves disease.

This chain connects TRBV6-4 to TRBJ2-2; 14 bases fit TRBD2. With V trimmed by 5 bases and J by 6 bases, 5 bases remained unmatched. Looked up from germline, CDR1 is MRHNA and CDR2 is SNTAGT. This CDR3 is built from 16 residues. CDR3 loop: CASSYGGLAGAGELFF. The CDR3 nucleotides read TGTGCCAGCAGTTATGGGGGACTAGCGGGAGCCGGGGAGCTGTTTTTT.

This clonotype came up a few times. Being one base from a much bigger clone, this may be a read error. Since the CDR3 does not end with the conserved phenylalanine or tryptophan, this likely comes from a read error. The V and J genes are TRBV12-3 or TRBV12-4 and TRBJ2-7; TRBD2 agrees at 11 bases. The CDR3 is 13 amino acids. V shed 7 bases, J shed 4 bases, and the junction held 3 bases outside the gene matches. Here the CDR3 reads CASKPSGRYEQYS. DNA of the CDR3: TGTGCCAGCAAGCCTAGCGGGAGGTACGAGCAGTACTCC.

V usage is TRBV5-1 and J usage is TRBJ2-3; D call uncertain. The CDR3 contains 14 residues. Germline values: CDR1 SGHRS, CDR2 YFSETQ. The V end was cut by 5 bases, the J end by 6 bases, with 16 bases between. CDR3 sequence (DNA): TGCGCCAGCAGTTCGGAGAGCTTGAGGGATACGCAGTATTTT. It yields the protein CASSSESLRDTQYF.

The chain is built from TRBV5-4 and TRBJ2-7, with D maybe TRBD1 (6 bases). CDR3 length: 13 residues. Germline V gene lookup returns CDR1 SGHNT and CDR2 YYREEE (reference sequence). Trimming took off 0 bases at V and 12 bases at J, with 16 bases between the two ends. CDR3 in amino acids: CASSLVGQSEGYF. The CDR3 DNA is TGTGCCAGCAGCTTGGTGGGACAATCCGAGGGGTACTTC.

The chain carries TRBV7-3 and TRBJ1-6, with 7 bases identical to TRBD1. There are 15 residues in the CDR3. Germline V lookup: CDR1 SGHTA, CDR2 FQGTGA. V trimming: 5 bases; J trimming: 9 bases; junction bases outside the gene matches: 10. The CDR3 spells CASSRDRVSGSPLHF. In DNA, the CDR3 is TGTGCCAGCAGCCGTGACAGGGTAAGCGGTTCACCCCTCCACTTT.

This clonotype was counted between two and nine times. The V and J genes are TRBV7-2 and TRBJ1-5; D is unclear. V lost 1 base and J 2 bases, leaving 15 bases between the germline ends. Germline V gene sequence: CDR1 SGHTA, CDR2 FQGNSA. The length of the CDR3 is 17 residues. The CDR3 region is CASSLVDRASGNQPQHF. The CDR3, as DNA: TGTGCCAGCAGCTTAGTTGACCGCGCTAGTGGCAATCAGCCCCAGCATTTT.

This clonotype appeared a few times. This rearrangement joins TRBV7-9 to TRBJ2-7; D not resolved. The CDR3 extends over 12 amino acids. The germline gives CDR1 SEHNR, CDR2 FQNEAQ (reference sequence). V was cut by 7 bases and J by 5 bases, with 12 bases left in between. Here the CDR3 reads CASTPPGHEQYF. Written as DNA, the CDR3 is TGTGCCAGCACCCCCCCGGGCCACGAGCAGTACTTC.

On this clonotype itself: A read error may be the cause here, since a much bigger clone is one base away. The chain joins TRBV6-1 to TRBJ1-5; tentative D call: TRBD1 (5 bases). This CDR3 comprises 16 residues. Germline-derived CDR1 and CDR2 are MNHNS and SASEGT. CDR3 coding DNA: TGTGCCAACAGTAAGACCCCAGGGAGCGGCAATCAGCCCCAGCATTTT. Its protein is CANSKTPGSGNQPQHF.

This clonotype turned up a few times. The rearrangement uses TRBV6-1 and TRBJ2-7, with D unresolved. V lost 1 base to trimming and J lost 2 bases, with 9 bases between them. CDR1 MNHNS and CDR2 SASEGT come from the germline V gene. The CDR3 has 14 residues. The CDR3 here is CASSEGFRTYEQYF. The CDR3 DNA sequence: TGTGCCAGCAGTGAAGGATTTCGTACCTACGAGCAGTACTTC.

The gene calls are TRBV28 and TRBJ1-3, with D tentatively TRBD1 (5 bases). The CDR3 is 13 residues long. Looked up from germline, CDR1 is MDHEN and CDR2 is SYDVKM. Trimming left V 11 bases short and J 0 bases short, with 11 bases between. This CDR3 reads CASLGGSGNTIYF. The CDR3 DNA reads TGTGCCTCCCTGGGGGGCTCTGGAAACACCATATATTTT.

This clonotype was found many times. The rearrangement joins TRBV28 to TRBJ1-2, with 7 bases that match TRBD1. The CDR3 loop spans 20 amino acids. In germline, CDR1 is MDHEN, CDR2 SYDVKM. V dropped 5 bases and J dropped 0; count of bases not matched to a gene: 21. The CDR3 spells CASSVGVRKDRPNPNYGYTF. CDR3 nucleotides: TGTGCCAGCAGTGTGGGGGTGAGGAAGGACAGGCCCAACCCTAACTATGGCTACACCTTC.

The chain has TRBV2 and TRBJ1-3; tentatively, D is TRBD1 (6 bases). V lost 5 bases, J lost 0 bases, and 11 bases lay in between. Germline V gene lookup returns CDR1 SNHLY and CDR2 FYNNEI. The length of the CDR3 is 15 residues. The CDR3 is CASSPDSYSGNTIYF. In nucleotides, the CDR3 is TGTGCCAGCAGTCCGGACAGCTACTCTGGAAACACCATATATTTT.

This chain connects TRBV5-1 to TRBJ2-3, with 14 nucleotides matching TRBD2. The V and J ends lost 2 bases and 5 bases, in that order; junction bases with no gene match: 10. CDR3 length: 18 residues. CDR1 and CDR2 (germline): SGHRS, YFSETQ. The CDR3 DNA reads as TGCGCCAGCAGCTTCGGACTAGCGGGAGGCCAAAGGGAAGATACGCAGTATTTT. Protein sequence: CASSFGLAGGQREDTQYF. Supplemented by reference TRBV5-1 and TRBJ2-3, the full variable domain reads KAGVTQTPRYLIKTRGQQVTLSCSPISGHRSVSWYQQTPGQGLQFLFEYFSETQRNKGNFPGRFSGRQFSNSRSEMNVSTLELGDSALYLCASSFGLAGGQREDTQYFGPGTRLTVL.

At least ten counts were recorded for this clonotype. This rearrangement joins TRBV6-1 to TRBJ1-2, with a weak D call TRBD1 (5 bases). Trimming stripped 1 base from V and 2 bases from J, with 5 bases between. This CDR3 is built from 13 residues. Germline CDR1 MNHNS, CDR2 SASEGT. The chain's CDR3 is CASSEGGNYGYTF. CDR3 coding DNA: TGTGCCAGCAGTGAAGGGGGGAACTATGGCTACACCTTC.

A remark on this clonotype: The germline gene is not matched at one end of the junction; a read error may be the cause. Written as DNA, the CDR3 is TGTGTCAGCAGGGTAGGGGGCGGAACTGAAGCTTTCTTT. It codes for CVSRVGGGTEAFF. The chain carries TRBV2 and TRBJ1-1; TRBD1 matches 7 bases. The germline CDR1 and CDR2 sequences are SNHLY and FYNNEI. The CDR3 runs 13 residues.

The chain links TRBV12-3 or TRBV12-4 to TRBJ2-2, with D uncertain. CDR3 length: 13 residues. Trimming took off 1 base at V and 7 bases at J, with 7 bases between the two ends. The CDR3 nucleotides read TGTGCCAGCAGTTTAGGCGTCCTCGGGGAGCTGTTTTTT. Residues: CASSLGVLGELFF.

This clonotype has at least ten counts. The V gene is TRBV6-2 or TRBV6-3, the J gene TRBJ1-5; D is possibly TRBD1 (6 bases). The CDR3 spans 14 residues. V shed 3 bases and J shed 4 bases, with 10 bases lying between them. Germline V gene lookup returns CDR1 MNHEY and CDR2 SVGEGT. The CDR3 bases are TGTGCCAGCAGTTATCCAGGGACAAATCAGCCCCAGCATTTT. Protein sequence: CASSYPGTNQPQHF.

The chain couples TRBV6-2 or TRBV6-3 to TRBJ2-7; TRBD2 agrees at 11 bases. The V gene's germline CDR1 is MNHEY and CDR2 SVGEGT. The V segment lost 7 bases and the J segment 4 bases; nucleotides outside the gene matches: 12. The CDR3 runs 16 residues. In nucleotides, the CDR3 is TGTGCCAGCACCCGTCAACTAGCGGGAGTGGTTTACGAGCAGTACTTC. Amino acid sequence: CASTRQLAGVVYEQYF.

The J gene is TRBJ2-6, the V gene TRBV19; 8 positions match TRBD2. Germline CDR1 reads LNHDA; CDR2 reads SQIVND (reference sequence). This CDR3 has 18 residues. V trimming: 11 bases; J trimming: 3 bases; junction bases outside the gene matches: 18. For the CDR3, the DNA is TGTGCCTCCCAAGCTTTCGCGGGAGGCAGGAGTGGGGCCAACGTCCTGACTTTC. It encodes CASQAFAGGRSGANVLTF.

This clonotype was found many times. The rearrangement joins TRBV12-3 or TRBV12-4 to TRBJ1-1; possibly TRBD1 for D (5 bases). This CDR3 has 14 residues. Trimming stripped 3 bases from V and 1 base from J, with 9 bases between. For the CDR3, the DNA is TGTGCCAGCAGTTTCGGGGGTCGGAACACTGAAGCTTTCTTT. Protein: CASSFGGRNTEAFF.

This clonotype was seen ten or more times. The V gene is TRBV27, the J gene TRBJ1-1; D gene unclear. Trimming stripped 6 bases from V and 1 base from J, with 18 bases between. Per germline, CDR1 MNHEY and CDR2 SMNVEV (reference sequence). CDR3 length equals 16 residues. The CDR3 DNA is TGTGCCAGCAGCGCCGGGCCTCGAATCTCGAACACTGAAGCTTTCTTT. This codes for CASSAGPRISNTEAFF.

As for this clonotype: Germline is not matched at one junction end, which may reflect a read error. Here the CDR3 reads CVSSLWGANTEAFF. CDR3 DNA sequence: TGTGTCAGCAGCTTATGGGGAGCGAACACTGAAGCTTTCTTT. This chain links TRBV7-2 with TRBJ1-1; the D is unclear. Germline loops: CDR1 SGHTA, CDR2 FQGNSA. This CDR3 region has 14 residues.

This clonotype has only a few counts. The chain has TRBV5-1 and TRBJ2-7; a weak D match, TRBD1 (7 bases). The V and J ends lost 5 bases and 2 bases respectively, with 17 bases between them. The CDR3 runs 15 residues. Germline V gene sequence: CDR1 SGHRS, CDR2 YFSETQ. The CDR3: CASSSQGGRTYEQYF. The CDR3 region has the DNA TGCGCCAGCAGTTCTCAGGGGGGACGGACCTACGAGCAGTACTTC.